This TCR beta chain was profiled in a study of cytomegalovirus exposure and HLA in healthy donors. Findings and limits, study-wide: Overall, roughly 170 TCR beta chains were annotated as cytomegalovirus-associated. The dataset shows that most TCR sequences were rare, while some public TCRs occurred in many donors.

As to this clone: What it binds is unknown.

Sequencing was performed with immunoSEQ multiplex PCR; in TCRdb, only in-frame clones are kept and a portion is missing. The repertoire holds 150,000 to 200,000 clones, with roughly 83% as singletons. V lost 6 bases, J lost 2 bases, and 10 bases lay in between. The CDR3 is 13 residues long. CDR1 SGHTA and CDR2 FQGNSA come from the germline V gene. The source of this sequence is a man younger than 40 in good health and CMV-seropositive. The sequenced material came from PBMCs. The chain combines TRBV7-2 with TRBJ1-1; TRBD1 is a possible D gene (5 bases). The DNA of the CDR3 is TGTGCCAGCAGGTGGGGCGTTAACACTGAAGCTTTCTTT. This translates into CASRWGVNTEAFF.